This entry concerns a single T cell receptor (beta chain). As to treatment: some 20 received Ad26.COV2.S at low or high dose, single or two shots; about 5 received placebo; per-sample allocation not given. On day 63 after the first injection, vaccine and placebo recipients gave samples. This CDR3 is 19 amino acids long. V lost 5 bases to trimming and J lost 1 base; unmatched junction nucleotides: 14. Germline values: CDR1 WSHSY, CDR2 SAAADI. The assay was immunoSEQ multiplex PCR, and TCRdb's table has in-frame clones only and misses some. The table lists 300,000 to 350,000 clones, roughly 90% of them singletons. The data stem from a study of Ad26.COV2.S vaccination and SARS-CoV-2 variants.

The source was peripheral blood, collected in a trial of Ad26.COV2.S vaccine versus placebo. V and J are TRBV10-2 and TRBJ2-2; 9 bases align to TRBD2. The sequence came from a person between 18 and 60 years old who received the Ad26.COV2.S COVID-19 vaccine or a placebo. DNA of the CDR3: TGCGCCAGCAGTCCTGGAATAGCGGGAGTTTGGGTGAACACCGGGGAGCTGTTTTTT. Translated: CASSPGIAGVWVNTGELFF.